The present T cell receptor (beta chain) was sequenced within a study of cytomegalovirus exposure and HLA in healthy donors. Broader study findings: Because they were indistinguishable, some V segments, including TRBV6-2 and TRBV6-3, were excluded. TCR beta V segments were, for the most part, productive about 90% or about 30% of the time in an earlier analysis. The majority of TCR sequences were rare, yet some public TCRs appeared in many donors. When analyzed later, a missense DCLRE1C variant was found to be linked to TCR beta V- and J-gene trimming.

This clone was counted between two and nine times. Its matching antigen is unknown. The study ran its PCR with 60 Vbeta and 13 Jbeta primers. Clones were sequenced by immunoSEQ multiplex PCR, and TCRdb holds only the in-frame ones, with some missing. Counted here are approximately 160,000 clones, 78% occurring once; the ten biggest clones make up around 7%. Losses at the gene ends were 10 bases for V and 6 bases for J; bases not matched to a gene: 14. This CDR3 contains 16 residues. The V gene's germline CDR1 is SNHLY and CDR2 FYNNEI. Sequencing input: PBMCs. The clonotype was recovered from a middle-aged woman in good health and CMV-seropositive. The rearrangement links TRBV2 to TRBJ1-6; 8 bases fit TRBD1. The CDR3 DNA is TGTGCCATCTCCCTAAGCCGGGACAGGCTTAATTCACCCCTCCACTTT. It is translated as CAISLSRDRLNSPLHF.